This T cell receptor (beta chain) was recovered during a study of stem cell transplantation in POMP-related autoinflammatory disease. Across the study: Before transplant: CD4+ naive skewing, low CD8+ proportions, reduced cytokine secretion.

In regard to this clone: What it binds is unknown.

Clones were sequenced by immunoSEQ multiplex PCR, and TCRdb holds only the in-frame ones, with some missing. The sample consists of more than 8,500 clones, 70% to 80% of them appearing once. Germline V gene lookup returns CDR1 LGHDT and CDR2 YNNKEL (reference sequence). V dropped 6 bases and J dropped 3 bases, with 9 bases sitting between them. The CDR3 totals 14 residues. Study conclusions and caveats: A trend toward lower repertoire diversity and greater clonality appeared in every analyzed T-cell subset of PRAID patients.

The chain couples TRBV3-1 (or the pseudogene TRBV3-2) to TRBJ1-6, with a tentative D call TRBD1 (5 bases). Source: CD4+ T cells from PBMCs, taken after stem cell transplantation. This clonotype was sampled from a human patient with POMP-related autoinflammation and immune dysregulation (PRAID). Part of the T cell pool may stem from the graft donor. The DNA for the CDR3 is TGTGCCAGCAGAGCAGGGATCTATAATTCACCCCTCCACTTT. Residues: CASRAGIYNSPLHF.